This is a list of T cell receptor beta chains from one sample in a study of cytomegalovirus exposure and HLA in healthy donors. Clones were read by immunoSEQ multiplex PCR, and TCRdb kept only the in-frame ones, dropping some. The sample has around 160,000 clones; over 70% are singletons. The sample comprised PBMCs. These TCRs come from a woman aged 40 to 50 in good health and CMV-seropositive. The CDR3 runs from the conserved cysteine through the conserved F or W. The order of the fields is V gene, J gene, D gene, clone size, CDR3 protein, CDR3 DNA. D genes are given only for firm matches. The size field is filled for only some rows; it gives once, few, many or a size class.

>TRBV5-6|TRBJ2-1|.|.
CASSLKSYEQFF
TGTGCCAGCAGCTTGAAATCTTATGAGCAGTTCTTC
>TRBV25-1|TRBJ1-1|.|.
CASSRNTEAFF
TGTGCCAGCAGCCGGAACACTGAAGCTTTCTTT
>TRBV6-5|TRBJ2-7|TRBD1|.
CASSSTGAAAYEQYF
TGTGCCAGCAGCTCGACAGGGGCTGCCGCCTACGAGCAGTACTTC
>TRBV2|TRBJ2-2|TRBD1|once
CASWTGIFSGELFF
TGTGCCAGCTGGACAGGGATCTTTTCCGGGGAGCTGTTTTTT
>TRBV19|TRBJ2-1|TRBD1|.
CASSIRDSLYNEQFF
TGTGCCAGTAGTATCCGGGACAGTCTTTACAATGAGCAGTTCTTC
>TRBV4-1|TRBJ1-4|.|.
CASSQVGARTATNEKLFF
TGCGCCAGCAGCCAAGTGGGGGCCCGGACCGCAACTAATGAAAAACTGTTTTTT
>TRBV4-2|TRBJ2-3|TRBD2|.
CASSQDGAGGPGTQYF
TGTGCCAGCAGCCAAGATGGAGCGGGGGGGCCGGGTACGCAGTATTTT
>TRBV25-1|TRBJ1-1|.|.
CASGKQGMNTEAFF
TGTGCCAGCGGCAAACAGGGTATGAACACTGAAGCTTTCTTT
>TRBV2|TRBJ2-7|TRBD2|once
CASSVTSGQNYEQYF
TGTGCCAGCAGTGTAACTAGCGGGCAGAACTACGAGCAGTACTTC
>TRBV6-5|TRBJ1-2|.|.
CASSYGGASGYTF
TGTGCCAGCAGTTACGGGGGGGCGAGCGGCTACACCTTC
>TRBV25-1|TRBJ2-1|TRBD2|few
CASSEGTSGGSYNEQFF
TGTGCCAGCAGTGAAGGGACTAGCGGGGGCTCCTACAATGAGCAGTTCTTC
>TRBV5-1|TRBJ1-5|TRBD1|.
CASSWGLRDRGIGNQPQHF
TGCGCCAGCAGCTGGGGACTCCGGGACAGGGGAATTGGCAATCAGCCCCAGCATTTT
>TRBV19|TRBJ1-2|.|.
CASSMVSAVNGYTF
TGTGCCAGTAGTATGGTGTCCGCAGTTAATGGCTACACCTTC
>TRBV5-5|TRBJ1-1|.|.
CASSLVSELMNTEAFF
TGTGCCAGCAGCTTGGTTAGTGAGCTCATGAACACTGAAGCTTTCTTT
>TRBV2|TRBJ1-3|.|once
CASSQGSDTIYF
TGTGCCAGCTCGCAGGGGTCAGACACCATATATTTT
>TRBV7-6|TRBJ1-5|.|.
CASSPNGENQPQHF
TGTGCCAGCAGCCCAAATGGGGAGAATCAGCCCCAGCATTTT
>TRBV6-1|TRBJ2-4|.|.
CASSRSELAKNIQYF
TGTGCCAGCAGCCGGAGCGAGCTAGCCAAAAACATTCAGTACTTC
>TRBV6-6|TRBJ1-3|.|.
CASSYLSGSGNTIYF
TGTGCCAGCAGTTACTTGTCAGGGTCTGGAAACACCATATATTTT
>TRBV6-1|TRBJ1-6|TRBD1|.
CASRVAGTVDSPLHF
TGTGCCAGCAGGGTCGCCGGGACAGTAGATTCACCCCTCCACTTT
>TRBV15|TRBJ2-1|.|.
CATSAKRQNNEQFF
TGTGCCACCAGCGCAAAGAGACAGAACAATGAGCAGTTCTTC
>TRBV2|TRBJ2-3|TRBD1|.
CASSEEQGGRPDTQYF
TGTGCCAGCAGTGAAGAACAGGGGGGACGTCCGGATACGCAGTATTTT
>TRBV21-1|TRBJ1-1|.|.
CASSKRGVGGRPEAFF
TGTGCCAGCAGCAAACGAGGGGTGGGGGGTCGCCCTGAAGCTTTCTTT
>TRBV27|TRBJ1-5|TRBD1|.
CASSLTTGAGQPQHF
TGTGCCAGCAGTTTAACGACAGGGGCGGGCCAGCCCCAGCATTTT
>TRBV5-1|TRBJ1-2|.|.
CASSLRGAVSYGYTF
TGCGCCAGCAGCTTGCGGGGGGCAGTCTCGTATGGCTACACCTTC
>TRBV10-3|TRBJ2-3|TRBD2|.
CAISKTSGGTDTQYF
TGTGCCATCAGCAAGACTAGCGGGGGTACAGATACGCAGTATTTT
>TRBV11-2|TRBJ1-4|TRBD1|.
CASSFLTGEFEKLFF
TGTGCCAGCAGCTTCCTGACAGGGGAGTTTGAAAAACTGTTTTTT
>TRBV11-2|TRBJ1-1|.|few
CASSLEPGGSTEAFF
TGTGCCAGCAGCTTAGAACCGGGAGGGAGCACTGAAGCTTTCTTT